Below, 2 T cell receptor beta chains from the same sample are listed, as sequenced in a study of vaccination effects on CD4 cells after COVID-19. Upon completion of 10 to 11 days in culture, CD4+ T cells were isolated. BNT162b2 vaccine or mRNA-1273 vaccine was given to participants in two doses. Assay: immunoSEQ multiplex PCR; the TCRdb copy retains only in-frame clones and omits some. Of fewer than 85,000 clones in the sample, 74% were seen once. These receptors' antigens are unknown. Material: CD4+ T cells from PBMCs cultured without peptide, obtained after COVID-19 vaccination. All receptors derive from a human donor who received a COVID-19 vaccine.

In this sample, this clone turned up once. V is TRBV5-1 and J is TRBJ1-1; D remains ambiguous. V dropped 1 base and J dropped 2 bases, with 9 bases sitting between them. This CDR3 is 14 amino acids long. The germline gives CDR1 SGHRS, CDR2 YFSETQ. CDR3 in DNA: TGCGCCAGCAGCTTGAGGGAAGAAAACACTGAAGCTTTCTTT. Amino acid sequence: CASSLREENTEAFF.

This rearrangement joins TRBV5-1 to TRBJ1-2; no clear D. The CDR3 is made up of 17 amino acids. Germline CDR1 and CDR2: SGHRS and YFSETQ. V was pared by 2 bases and J by 4 bases, with 21 bases between. CDR3 nucleotide sequence: TGCGCCAGCAGCTTACGCGCCGGGGATGGCACGGTCTATGGCTACACCTTC. The encoded protein is CASSLRAGDGTVYGYTF. The full variable domain, its missing parts supplied by reference TRBV5-1 and TRBJ1-2, is KAGVTQTPRYLIKTRGQQVTLSCSPISGHRSVSWYQQTPGQGLQFLFEYFSETQRNKGNFPGRFSGRQFSNSRSEMNVSTLELGDSALYLCASSLRAGDGTVYGYTFGSGTRLTVV.